The rows below give T cell receptor beta chains drawn from one sample of a study of T cells in Graves' hyperthyroidism and ophthalmopathy. TCRdb re-called the multiplex PCR reads with MiXCR, one entry per CDR3 protein. The table lists about 500,000 distinct CDR3 sequences, roughly a sixth of them singletons, with 18% in the top ten. Sequenced: blood. These TCRs come from a woman between 18 and 30 years old with Graves' hyperthyroidism. Each CDR3 is given with its conserved first and last residue. Each record gives: V gene, D gene, clone size, J gene, CDR3 DNA, CDR3 protein. The D gene is left open where the match is weak. The listing skips clone size in some rows; elsewhere it reads once, few, many or a size class.

TRBV4-3,-,many,TRBJ1-1,TGCGCCAGCAGCCAAGATTTATTCACCCCGGGCACTGAAGCTTTCTTT,CASSQDLFTPGTEAFF
TRBV28,TRBD1,many,TRBJ2-7,TGTGCCAGCAGCTGGACAGGGACAGGCTACGAGCAGTACTTC,CASSWTGTGYEQYF
TRBV7-9,-,-,TRBJ2-5,TGTGCCAGCAGCTTAAGGGCCGCAGGGGCTGAGACCCAGTACTTC,CASSLRAAGAETQYF
TRBV2,TRBD1,-,TRBJ2-1,TGTGCCAGCAGACGGGACAGGGGTCCCTACAATGAGCAGTTCTTC,CASRRDRGPYNEQFF
TRBV4-3,-,-,TRBJ2-7,TGCGCCAGCAGCCAATCGCGGACTCGTCACTACGAGCAGTACTTC,CASSQSRTRHYEQYF
TRBV6-1,TRBD1,-,TRBJ1-1,TGTGCCAGCAGTCCTCTGACAGGGGGCGTGAGAACTGAAGCTTTCTTT,CASSPLTGGVRTEAFF
TRBV30,-,-,TRBJ1-5,TGTGCCTGGAGTGCCCCGGGGTCCTTGGGCAATCAGCCCCAGCATTTT,CAWSAPGSLGNQPQHF
TRBV9,TRBD1,few,TRBJ2-7,TGTGCCAGCAGCGTAGATCAGGGGGCGCGGTACGAGCAGTACTTC,CASSVDQGARYEQYF
TRBV6-1,TRBD1,many,TRBJ2-7,TGTGCCAGCAGAAGGGGACAGACTTTTTCCTACGAGCAGTACTTC,CASRRGQTFSYEQYF
TRBV7-9,TRBD2,-,TRBJ2-3,TGTGCCAGCAGCCATCGCCGGGGACTAGCGGGAGAAGATACGCAGTATTTT,CASSHRRGLAGEDTQYF
TRBV29-1,TRBD2,-,TRBJ2-5,TGCAGCGTTGTATTAGCGGGAGGAATGTCAGAGACCCAGTACTTC,CSVVLAGGMSETQYF
TRBV4-1,-,few,TRBJ1-2,TGCGCCAGCAGCCAACCCCGACAGGCTAACTATGGCTACACCTTC,CASSQPRQANYGYTF
TRBV13,TRBD1,many,TRBJ1-6,TGTGCCAGCAGCTTATCCCGGACAGGGAATAATTCACCCCTCCACTTT,CASSLSRTGNNSPLHF
TRBV5-1,-,few,TRBJ2-6,TGCGCCAGCAGCTTGCGGCCTCCTGCTGGGGCCAACGTCCTGACTTTC,CASSLRPPAGANVLTF
TRBV29-1,TRBD2,-,TRBJ2-2,TGCAGCGTTGCGGGGGGGGTATCCACCGGGGAGCTGTTTTTT,CSVAGGVSTGELFF
TRBV2,TRBD1,many,TRBJ1-1,TGTGCCAGCAGTGAGGACAGGGCCCCTATGAACACTGAAGCTTTCTTT,CASSEDRAPMNTEAFF
TRBV2,-,many,TRBJ2-5,TGTGCCAGCAGTTGGCAGACGGATATGACCCAGTACTTC,CASSWQTDMTQYF
TRBV7-9,-,few,TRBJ2-7,TGTGCCAGCAGCCAGGGCGAGGGGAGGCAGTACTTC,CASSQGEGRQYF
TRBV5-1,-,many,TRBJ1-2,TGCGCCAGCAGCTTGACCCCAGCGGGGGGTAGAGGCTACACCTTC,CASSLTPAGGRGYTF
TRBV7-8,-,many,TRBJ1-5,TGTGCCAGCAGCTTAGGGGCAGGGAGTGGGCCCCAGCATTTT,CASSLGAGSGPQHF
TRBV11-2,TRBD2,many,TRBJ2-2,TGTGCCAGCCGACGTCCGGGACTAGCGTCGAACACCGGGGAGCTGTTTTTT,CASRRPGLASNTGELFF
TRBV12-3/TRBV12-4,TRBD2,few,TRBJ2-1,TGTGCCAGCAGTGCCCGTCTAGCGGGTCCTTACAATGAGCAGCTCTTC,CASSARLAGPYNEQLF
TRBV25-1,TRBD1,few,TRBJ2-7,TGTGCCAGCAGTGAGGGGGACAGGGCTTACGAGCAGTACTTC,CASSEGDRAYEQYF
TRBV19,-,many,TRBJ2-1,TGTGCCAGTAGTATATTTCTGGACCAATCTTACAATGAGCAGTTCTTC,CASSIFLDQSYNEQFF
TRBV27,TRBD1,many,TRBJ1-2,TGTGCCAGCAGTTTCGAGGGTCAGGGGGCGCAATACTATGGCTACACCTTC,CASSFEGQGAQYYGYTF
TRBV9,-,-,TRBJ2-1,TGTGCCAGCAGCCCGTTTGACGGGGCCTACGAGCAGTTCTTC,CASSPFDGAYEQFF
TRBV11-3,-,-,TRBJ2-7,TGTGCCAGCAGCGGGGCCTCTTACGAGCCGTACTTC,CASSGASYEPYF
TRBV20-1,TRBD1,many,TRBJ1-1,TGCAGTGCTAGCCAGGGGGGGGGGACTGAAGCTTTCTTT,CSASQGGGTEAFF
TRBV30,TRBD1,many,TRBJ1-1,TGTGCCTGGAGTTTAGGGGACAGGTTGGACACTGAAGCTTTCTTT,CAWSLGDRLDTEAFF
TRBV20-1,TRBD2,many,TRBJ2-4,TGCAGTGCGGGGACTAGCGGGGGGGGGAGCATTCAGTACTTC,CSAGTSGGGSIQYF
TRBV5-1,-,-,TRBJ2-1,TGCGCCGGCAGCTTGGCAGCGTACAATGAGCAGTTCTTC,CAGSLAAYNEQFF
TRBV28,TRBD1,many,TRBJ2-7,TGTGCCAGCAGTTTCCACCGGGACAGGGCCTCCTACGAGCAGTACTTC,CASSFHRDRASYEQYF
TRBV27,-,many,TRBJ2-7,TGTGCCAGCAGTCCTAGTCTCGGACCCTACGAGCAGTACTTC,CASSPSLGPYEQYF
TRBV20-1,TRBD2,many,TRBJ2-3,TGCAGTGCTAGAGACCCCTTTCGGGAGGCCACAGATACGCAGTATTTT,CSARDPFREATDTQYF
TRBV6-6,-,few,TRBJ2-1,TGTGCCAGCAGTTACGGGGACCGTGACAATGAGCAGTTCTTC,CASSYGDRDNEQFF
TRBV30,TRBD1,few,TRBJ1-6,TGTGCCTGGAGTTCGACAGGGGTCGATTCACCCCTCCACTTT,CAWSSTGVDSPLHF
TRBV12-5,-,-,TRBJ1-1,TGTGCTAGTGGTCCCTACGGGGGGACTGAAGCTTTCTTT,CASGPYGGTEAFF
TRBV28,TRBD2,many,TRBJ2-7,TGTGCCAGCAGTTTCCCTAGCGGGAGGGCCTACGAGCAGTACTTC,CASSFPSGRAYEQYF
TRBV6-1,-,-,TRBJ1-1,TGTGCCAGCAGTGTACAACAGGGCGGTATAACTGAAGCTTTCTTT,CASSVQQGGITEAFF
TRBV7-2,-,many,TRBJ1-1,TGTGCCAGCAGCTTTATCAGTGAGCCTGAAGCTTTCTTT,CASSFISEPEAFF
TRBV20-1,-,many,TRBJ2-7,TGCAGTGCTACTGACGGGGATTCGGTGGTCGAGCAGTACTTC,CSATDGDSVVEQYF
TRBV4-2,-,-,TRBJ2-2,TGTGCCAGCAGCCAAGGGAGGGCTCAGGGGGGGGAGCTGTTTTTT,CASSQGRAQGGELFF
TRBV6-1,TRBD1,many,TRBJ1-2,TGTGCCAGCAGTTCGCTCAGGACAGGAGCCAATTATGGCTACACCTTC,CASSSLRTGANYGYTF
TRBV29-1,-,many,TRBJ2-1,TGCAGCGTGCTCACAGTGGTCAATGAGCAGTTCTTC,CSVLTVVNEQFF
TRBV11-2,TRBD2,-,TRBJ2-2,TGTGCCAGCAGCTTAGGGCGGGGGGTGCCCGGGGAGCTGTTTTTT,CASSLGRGVPGELFF
TRBV10-3,-,-,TRBJ1-2,TGTGCCATCACCCCCGAGGACATCTCCGGCTACACCTTC,CAITPEDISGYTF
TRBV12-3/TRBV12-4,-,many,TRBJ1-1,TGTGCCAGCACCTTGGAGTCCATCGGCACTGAAGCTTTCTTT,CASTLESIGTEAFF
TRBV20-1,-,many,TRBJ2-7,TGCAGTGCTAGACCGGGGACGGCCTACGAGCAGTACTTC,CSARPGTAYEQYF
TRBV6-2/TRBV6-3,-,-,TRBJ1-1,TGTGCCAGCAGTTACGCAGGAGGGCCGAACACTGAAGCTTTCTTT,CASSYAGGPNTEAFF
TRBV11-2,TRBD1,many,TRBJ1-1,TGTGCCAGCAGGCGACTAGGGGGCCCCTTTGAAGCTTTCTTT,CASRRLGGPFEAFF